The present TCR beta chain was sequenced within a study of blood T cell repertoires in COVID-19 (dated by TCRdb to about 2020). For the study in its entirety: Collaborator samples came from the United States, Italy and Spain and covered acute and convalescent phases of COVID-19. The prospective study material was composed of cDNA or gDNA derived from T cells, B-cell-depleted T cells, or PBMCs. Deeply sampled blood TCRbeta repertoires from subjects exposed to, actively infected with, or recovered from COVID-19 were included in the dataset. A freely available public database, intended as a resource for researchers studying the immune response to SARS-CoV-2, is where the repertoires were released. The samples were drawn from two sources: the first 160 participants of the ongoing ImmuneRACE study, and about 1,300 subjects contributed by 6 global collaborators. The sample metadata nearly always contained a de-identified subject ID, COVID-19 status, age in years and sex. Where HLA class I and class II types were available, the types were taken from metadata supplied by the sample provider, not from assay-based typing. Here is what the overall study found, with its caveats: How much clinical and demographic metadata was included differed by source and by participant, and the metadata was provided uncurated.

On this clone: What this receptor recognizes is not known. No base-level quality is on record; no much larger clone is a single base apart.

Enrolling through a virtual design, the prospective study's participants ranged in age from about 18 to 89 years and lived across about two dozen United States geographic areas. In the prospective study, cohorts were assigned on the basis of participant-reported clinical history obtained from a screening survey and a study questionnaire. ImmuneRACE Cohort 3 recovered participants were defined by two consecutive negative NP/OP PCR tests, healthcare professional clearance, or symptom resolution. Each participant in the prospective study had whole blood, serum and a nasopharyngeal or oropharyngeal swab collected by mobile phlebotomists. Over a 2-month period, participants in the prospective study had the option of providing additional blood draws and questionnaires. Blood samples from the prospective study were shipped frozen or at room temperature prior to DNA extraction. CDR1 and CDR2 (MNHNS, SASEGT) derive from the germline V gene. There are 17 amino acids in the CDR3, from cysteine to phenylalanine inclusive. Only CDR3 DNA is held: 51 bases, read in frame from base 1. The junction shows trimming of 3 bases on V and 1 base on J, plus 18 bases between the germline ends.

TCRbeta CDR3 regions were amplified from genomic DNA using the immunoSEQ Assay, a bias-controlled multiplex PCR. The source study handled its data this way. The number of nucleated cells in each sample was estimated by amplification of reference gene primers within the assay. To quantify the absolute abundance of each unique TCRbeta CDR3 rearrangement, sequence reads were collapsed and filtered. For each sample, productive Simpson clonality was calculated as the square root of Simpson's diversity index over productive rearrangements. Here the immuneACCESS table is served through TCRdb, limited to in-frame sequences with V and J called. Missing clones are a known gap in these copies; in checked studies unresolved V genes cover under half, and the rest lacks a known reason. D and trimming were read from the DNA, whereas the V and J calls and clone size are those reported in that table. The sample table records 320,000 or so clones; around nine tenths of these occur just once. 5% to 6% of the sample belongs to the ten largest clones.

The chain is assembled from TRBV6-1 and TRBJ1-1; a tentative D call is TRBD1 (5 bases match). This sequence originates from a man younger than 45 who had recovered from COVID-19. Sequenced material: PBMCs or T cells enriched from blood (not recorded which). The nucleotide sequence is TGTGCCAGCAGTGACATAGGGGTCTTAATTGGGAACACTGAAGCTTTCTTT. Protein translation: CASSDIGVLIGNTEAFF.